A single sample is the source of the 32 T cell receptor beta chains below, sequenced in a study of T cells in Graves' hyperthyroidism and ophthalmopathy. The CDR3 regions of TCR beta were amplified from RNA transcripts. When the TCR CDR3 underwent first-round RT-PCR, the HTBI primer set was used. In TCRdb, the multiplex PCR reads were re-called with MiXCR into one record per CDR3 protein. The table records under 450,000 distinct CDR3 sequences, less than 15% of them present only once. Specimen: blood. The source of these receptors is a man aged 25-45 years with Graves' hyperthyroidism that later progressed to Graves' ophthalmopathy.

The chain joins TRBV5-4 to TRBJ2-2; TRBD2 is a possible D gene (5 bases). This CDR3 contains 16 residues. CDR1 and CDR2 (germline): SGHNT, YYREEE (reference sequence). The V and J ends lost 4 bases and 1 base respectively, with 14 bases between them. The CDR3 sequence is CASSPPRGGNTGELFF. The CDR3 bases are TGTGCCAGCAGCCCCCCGCGAGGAGGGAACACCGGGGAGCTGTTTTTT.

This clonotype was recorded at least ten times. The chain carries TRBV5-1 and TRBJ1-2; D gene unclear. CDR3 length equals 11 residues. CDR1 and CDR2 (germline): SGHRS, YFSETQ. Trimming took 3 bases from V and 6 from J, leaving 6 bases between them. The chain's CDR3 is CASSSGDGYTF. The CDR3 DNA is TGCGCCAGCAGCTCTGGGGATGGCTACACCTTC. Filled out from reference TRBV5-1 and TRBJ1-2, the complete variable domain reads KAGVTQTPRYLIKTRGQQVTLSCSPISGHRSVSWYQQTPGQGLQFLFEYFSETQRNKGNFPGRFSGRQFSNSRSEMNVSTLELGDSALYLCASSSGDGYTFGSGTRLTVV.

This clonotype has only a few counts. In DNA, the CDR3 is TGCGCCAGCAGCCAAGATTGGGGGGGAGAGCAGTTCTTC. Its protein product is CASSQDWGGEQFF. The chain links TRBV4-1 to TRBJ2-1, with TRBD2 matching 7 bases. Germline lookup yields CDR1 MGHRA and CDR2 YSYEKL. This CDR3 is 13 amino acids long. The J segment lost 10 bases and the V segment lost 0 bases, leaving 3 bases of the junction unmatched.

This clonotype has a count of ten or more. The chain is built from TRBV5-1 and TRBJ2-2; TRBD1 is a possible D gene (6 bases). This CDR3 contains 15 residues. V was cut by 4 bases and J by 7 bases, with 17 bases left in between. From germline, CDR1 is SGHRS and CDR2 YFSETQ. The CDR3 here is CASSLTGTPGGELFF. The CDR3 bases are TGCGCCAGCAGCCTCACAGGGACCCCGGGCGGGGAGCTGTTTTTT.

Comments on this clonotype: This may be a read error: a much more frequent sequence differs by one nucleotide. The gene calls are TRBV30 and TRBJ1-1; D is unresolved. Per the germline V gene, CDR1 is GTSNPN and CDR2 is SVGIG (reference sequence). The CDR3 spans 13 residues. This chain's CDR3 is CAWSAWIGTEALF. The CDR3 bases are TGTGCCTGGAGTGCGTGGATCGGCACTGAAGCTCTCTTT.

This clonotype was seen many times. The rearrangement links TRBV6-1 to TRBJ1-6; 8 bases map to TRBD1. J was trimmed by 14 bases and V by 5 bases; bases with no gene match: 14. This CDR3 region has 15 residues. Germline loops: CDR1 MNHNS, CDR2 SASEGT. CDR3: CASSSSRGRVGALHF. In DNA, the CDR3 is TGTGCCAGCAGTTCAAGCAGGGGGCGCGTGGGGGCCCTCCACTTT.

This clonotype was seen a few times. The chain has TRBV3-1 and TRBJ1-3; a weak D match, TRBD1 (5 bases). Germline V gene lookup returns CDR1 LGHDT and CDR2 YNNKEL (reference sequence). V lost 5 bases and J lost 1, with 9 bases in between. The CDR3 sequence is 14 residues long. CDR3 coding DNA: TGTGCCAGCAGCATGTCAGGGTCTGGAAACACCATATATTTT. This codes for CASSMSGSGNTIYF.

The chain carries TRBV6-1 and TRBJ2-2; 8 bases match TRBD1. Germline V gene sequence: CDR1 MNHNS, CDR2 SASEGT. This CDR3 has 15 residues. Trimming removed 6 bases from V and 4 bases from J; junction bases left unmatched: 7. The CDR3 coding sequence is TGTGCCAGCAGCTCCAGGGGGCGAGGCACCGGGGAGCTGTTTTTT. This sequence encodes CASSSRGRGTGELFF.

In this sample, this clonotype turned up many times. The chain joins TRBV28 to TRBJ1-5; 7 bases match TRBD1. This CDR3 is built from 14 residues. Germline loops: CDR1 MDHEN, CDR2 SYDVKM. With V trimmed by 7 bases and J by 6 bases, 9 bases remained unmatched. The CDR3 sequence is CASTKSGTVQPQHF. The CDR3 DNA follows: TGTGCCAGCACCAAATCCGGGACAGTTCAGCCCCAGCATTTT.

The V call is TRBV9, the J call TRBJ1-2; D is unresolved. Germline CDR1 is SGDLS and CDR2 is YYNGEE. The CDR3 is made up of 15 amino acids. V was trimmed by 2 bases and J by 2 bases, leaving 13 bases between them. The CDR3 bases are TGTGCCAGCAGCGTGAGTGGCGTCTCGAACTATGGCTACACCTTC. Its translation: CASSVSGVSNYGYTF.

The chain couples TRBV30 to TRBJ2-1, with TRBD2 matching 7 bases. Germline V lookup: CDR1 GTSNPN, CDR2 SVGIG (reference sequence). J gave up 12 bases and V 4 bases, and 9 bases lay outside the gene matches. The CDR3 extends over 12 amino acids. CDR3 loop: CAWTLWGGVQFF. In DNA form, the CDR3 reads TGTGCCTGGACCCTATGGGGGGGAGTGCAGTTCTTC.

This clonotype appeared a few times. At one of its ends the junction is not consistent with the germline gene, which may arise from a read error. The chain uses TRBV7-6 and TRBJ1-4; no reliable D call. The CDR3 has 15 amino acids. CDR1 SGHVS and CDR2 FNYEAQ come from the germline V gene. CDR3 region: CASTLVDRPRGKLFF. The CDR3 DNA sequence: TGTGCCAGCACCTTAGTTGATCGTCCCAGAGGAAAACTGTTTTTT.

V and J are TRBV20-1 and TRBJ2-4, with 9 bases identical to TRBD2. Germline V gives CDR1 DFQATT, CDR2 SNEGSKA (reference sequence). Trimming removed 2 bases from V and 3 bases from J; junction bases left unmatched: 2. This CDR3 contains 14 residues. Here the CDR3 reads CSARLAGHKNIQYF. The CDR3 DNA sequence: TGCAGTGCTAGACTAGCGGGGCACAAAAACATTCAGTACTTC.

This clonotype showed up many times. The CDR3 reads CASRRQGAFMTEAFF. Here the CDR3 DNA reads TGTGCCAGCAGGCGACAGGGGGCGTTTATGACTGAAGCTTTCTTT. The chain is built from TRBV6-1 and TRBJ1-1; 10 nucleotides line up with TRBD1. J gave up 5 bases and V 6 bases, and 9 bases lay outside the gene matches. CDR1 MNHNS and CDR2 SASEGT come from the germline V gene. The CDR3 is made up of 15 amino acids.

The table lists this clonotype with many counts. V gene TRBV2 combines with J gene TRBJ2-3, with 9 bases aligning to TRBD2. The CDR3 contains 16 residues. V dropped 1 base and J dropped 3; count of bases not matched to a gene: 5. Germline-derived CDR1 and CDR2 are SNHLY and FYNNEI. This CDR3 is CASSEGLAGETDTQYF. DNA for the CDR3: TGTGCCAGCAGTGAAGGGTTAGCGGGGGAAACAGATACGCAGTATTTT.

About this clonotype itself: Given a much more abundant clone one base away, this may be a read error. The chain couples TRBV28 to TRBJ1-2, with no clear D. Germline lookup yields CDR1 MDHEN and CDR2 SYDVKM. V dropped 7 bases and J dropped 6 bases, with 15 bases sitting between them. The CDR3 contains 13 residues. CDR3: CASNFETQHGYTF. The CDR3 DNA reads as TGTGCCAGCAATTTTGAGACCCAGCATGGCTACACCTTC.

Ten or more counts support this clonotype. The rearrangement links TRBV12-3 or TRBV12-4 to TRBJ1-1; D unclear. V was pared by 0 bases and J by 10 bases, with 18 bases between. This CDR3 comprises 15 residues. The CDR3 loop reads CASSLAKGIPGGAFF. CDR3 bases: TGTGCCAGCAGTTTAGCGAAGGGAATCCCTGGTGGAGCTTTCTTT.

Only a few counts were recorded for this clonotype. A read error is possible here, since a much larger clone lies one base away. A read error is likely, as this CDR3 ends without the conserved phenylalanine or tryptophan. This sequence joins TRBV12-3 or TRBV12-4 and TRBJ2-1; D not certain. This CDR3 has 15 amino acids. Deletions cut 3 bases from V and 6 bases from J, with 15 bases between. CDR3 coding DNA: TGTGCCAGCAGTTTCGCGTCAGGATGGCCCAATGAGCAGTTCTCC. Its translation: CASSFASGWPNEQFS.

This clonotype has a count of ten or more. V usage is TRBV11-2 and J usage is TRBJ1-1; 7 bases map to TRBD1. This CDR3 has 14 amino acids. V lost 1 base, J lost 9 bases, and 8 bases stayed unmatched. Germline-derived CDR1 and CDR2 are SGHAT and FQNNGV. The CDR3 spells CASSLVLRGGKAFF. The CDR3 DNA follows: TGTGCCAGCAGCTTAGTTCTGAGAGGGGGCAAAGCTTTCTTT.

This chain uses TRBV6-1 with TRBJ1-2; D gene unclear. Trimming took off 6 bases at V and 8 bases at J, with 10 bases between the two ends. Germline values: CDR1 MNHNS, CDR2 SASEGT. The CDR3 totals 11 residues. This CDR3 is CASRQMGGYTF. For the CDR3, the DNA is TGTGCCAGCAGACAGATGGGCGGCTACACCTTC.

The sample holds many counts of this clonotype. The chain uses TRBV7-2 and TRBJ2-3; 12 nucleotides match TRBD2. This CDR3 contains 17 residues. V trimming: 5 bases; J trimming: 5 bases; junction bases outside the gene matches: 11. Germline V gene sequence: CDR1 SGHTA, CDR2 FQGNSA. CDR3 coding DNA: TGTGCCAGCAGCACCAGGACTAGCGGGGAGGCTAGAGATACGCAGTATTTT. It specifies CASSTRTSGEARDTQYF.

The chain carries TRBV20-1 and TRBJ2-5; D might be TRBD2 (6 bases). This CDR3 contains 14 residues. CDR1 and CDR2 (germline): DFQATT, SNEGSKA (reference sequence). V lost 0 bases, J lost 2 bases, and 10 bases lay in between. The CDR3 sequence is CSARDYSGQETQYF. As DNA, the CDR3 is TGCAGTGCTAGAGATTATAGCGGACAAGAGACCCAGTACTTC.

The chain joins TRBV5-6 to TRBJ2-5; D remains unclear. The CDR3 contains 14 residues. Germline V gives CDR1 SGHDT, CDR2 YYEEEE. V lost 0 bases, J lost 2 bases, and 8 bases lay in between. In nucleotides, the CDR3 is TGTGCCAGCAGCTTGGGGCCTCCACAAGAGACCCAGTACTTC. Translation gives CASSLGPPQETQYF.

In its sample, this clonotype was seen many times. The chain uses TRBV6-1 and TRBJ1-5; D uncertain. Per the germline V gene, CDR1 is MNHNS and CDR2 is SASEGT. The CDR3 is made up of 15 amino acids. V was trimmed by 6 bases and J by 3 bases, leaving 15 bases between them. The chain's CDR3 is CASSLTGKVNQPQHF. CDR3 nucleotide sequence: TGTGCCAGCAGCTTGACGGGGAAAGTCAATCAGCCCCAGCATTTT.

J is TRBJ1-6 and V is TRBV3-1, with 9 bases fitting TRBD1. Germline V CDR1 and CDR2: LGHDT, YNNKEL (reference sequence). This CDR3 has 19 residues. Trimming cost V 0 bases and J 6 bases; bases outside gene matches: 12. The CDR3 sequence is CASSQEYGITGGGNSPLHF. The DNA for the CDR3 is TGTGCCAGCAGCCAAGAATATGGGATAACAGGGGGCGGTAATTCACCCCTCCACTTT.

There are a few counts of this clonotype. V gene TRBV20-1 combines with J gene TRBJ2-3; 12 bases line up with TRBD2. Germline V CDR1 and CDR2: DFQATT, SNEGSKA (reference sequence). The CDR3 covers 16 residues. The ends lost 6 bases at V and 0 bases at J; junction bases unmatched: 7. CDR3 amino acids: CSATLAGGPSTDTQYF. The CDR3 region has the DNA TGCAGTGCCACACTAGCGGGGGGCCCTAGCACAGATACGCAGTATTTT.

This clonotype was picked up many times. The chain uses TRBV24-1 and TRBJ2-2, with 9 nucleotides matching TRBD2. V dropped 4 bases and J dropped 2; count of bases not matched to a gene: 7. The germline gives CDR1 KGHDR, CDR2 SFDVKD. CDR3 size: 17 residues. The CDR3, as DNA: TGTGCCACCAGTGAGGCTGCTAGCGGGATTAACACCGGGGAGCTGTTTTTT. It specifies CATSEAASGINTGELFF.

This clonotype came up many times. The rearrangement uses TRBV6-1 and TRBJ2-3; TRBD2 matches 7 bases. Germline V gene data show CDR1 as MNHNS and CDR2 as SASEGT. This CDR3 has 17 residues. Germline trimming cut 2 bases from V and 2 bases from J; bases unmatched to any gene: 10. The CDR3 DNA reads as TGTGCCAGCAGTGAATCCAAGAGCGGGGAAGACACAGATACGCAGTATTTT. Residues: CASSESKSGEDTDTQYF.

This clonotype was observed many times. The gene calls are TRBV2 and TRBJ2-7; a possible D gene is TRBD1 (6 bases). V was cut by 6 bases and J by 2 bases, with 11 bases left in between. The CDR3 extends over 13 amino acids. Looked up from germline, CDR1 is SNHLY and CDR2 is FYNNEI. The CDR3 here is CASRATGAYEQYF. CDR3 DNA sequence: TGTGCCAGCAGAGCGACAGGAGCCTACGAGCAGTACTTC.

This clonotype was seen repeatedly, ten times or more. This chain uses TRBV7-2 with TRBJ1-5; the D gene is possibly TRBD1 (6 bases). V dropped 1 base and J dropped 2 bases, with 15 bases sitting between them. The germline CDR1 and CDR2 sequences are SGHTA and FQGNSA. The CDR3 consists of 17 residues. The CDR3 here is CASSLGGGRGGNQPQHF. The DNA for the CDR3 is TGTGCCAGCAGCTTAGGGGGGGGGCGCGGTGGCAATCAGCCCCAGCATTTT. Looking up the rest from reference TRBV7-2 and TRBJ1-5 gives the full variable domain: GAGVSQSPSNKVTEKGKDVELRCDPISGHTALYWYRQSLGQGLEFLIYFQGNSAPDKSGLPSDRFSAERTGGSVSTLTIQRTQQEDSAVYLCASSLGGGRGGNQPQHFGDGTRLSIL.

The table lists this clonotype with many counts. J is TRBJ2-7 and V is TRBV20-1, with no clear D. Germline V lookup: CDR1 DFQATT, CDR2 SNEGSKA (reference sequence). The CDR3 is 11 amino acids. V was shortened by 7 bases and J by 6 bases, with 13 bases between the two germline ends. Here the CDR3 reads CSVTMSVEQYF. For the CDR3, the DNA is TGCAGTGTAACCATGTCGGTCGAGCAGTACTTC.

The V and J genes are TRBV5-1 and TRBJ1-1, with 9 bases that match TRBD1. The germline CDR1 and CDR2 sequences are SGHRS and YFSETQ. Trimming at V came to 4 bases and at J to 4 bases, leaving 8 bases not matched to a gene. This CDR3 has 15 amino acids. The CDR3 sequence is CASSEHRGLSTEAFF. The CDR3 DNA sequence: TGCGCCAGCAGCGAGCACAGGGGGCTTAGCACTGAAGCTTTCTTT.